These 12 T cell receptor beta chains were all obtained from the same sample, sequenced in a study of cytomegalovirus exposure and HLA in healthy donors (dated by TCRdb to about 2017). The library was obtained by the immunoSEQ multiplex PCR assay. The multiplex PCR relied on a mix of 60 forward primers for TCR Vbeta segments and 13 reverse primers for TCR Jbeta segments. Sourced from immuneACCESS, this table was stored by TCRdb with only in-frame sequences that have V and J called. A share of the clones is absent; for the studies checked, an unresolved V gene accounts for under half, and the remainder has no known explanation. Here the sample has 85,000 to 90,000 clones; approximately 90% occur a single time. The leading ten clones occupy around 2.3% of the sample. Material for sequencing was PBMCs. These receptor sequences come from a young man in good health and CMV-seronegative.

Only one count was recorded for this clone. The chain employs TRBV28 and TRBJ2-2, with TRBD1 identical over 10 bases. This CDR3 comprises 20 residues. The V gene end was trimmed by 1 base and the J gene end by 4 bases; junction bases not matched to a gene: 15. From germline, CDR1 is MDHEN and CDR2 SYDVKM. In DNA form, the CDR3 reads TGTGCCAGCAGTTTATCTCTAGTCTTTCGGGACAGGGGCGCCACCGGGGAGCTGTTTTTT. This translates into CASSLSLVFRDRGATGELFF.

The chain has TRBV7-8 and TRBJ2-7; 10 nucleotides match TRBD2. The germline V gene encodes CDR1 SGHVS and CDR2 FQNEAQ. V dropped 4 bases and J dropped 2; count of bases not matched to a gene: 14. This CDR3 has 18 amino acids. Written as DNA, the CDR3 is TGTGCCAGCAGCTCCCTAAAAATAGCGGGAGGCGCTACCTACGAGCAGTACTTC. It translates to CASSSLKIAGGATYEQYF.

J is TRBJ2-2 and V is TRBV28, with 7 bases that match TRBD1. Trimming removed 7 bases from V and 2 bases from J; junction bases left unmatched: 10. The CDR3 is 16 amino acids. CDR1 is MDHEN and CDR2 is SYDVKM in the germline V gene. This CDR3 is CASTSSGTENTGELFF. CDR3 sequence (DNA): TGTGCCAGCACGTCCTCCGGGACAGAAAACACCGGGGAGCTGTTTTTT.

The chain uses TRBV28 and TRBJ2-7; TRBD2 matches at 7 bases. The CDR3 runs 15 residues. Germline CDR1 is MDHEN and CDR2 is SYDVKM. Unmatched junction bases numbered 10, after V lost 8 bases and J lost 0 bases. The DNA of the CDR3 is TGTGCCAGCGAACCCTCGGGGGGTGTCTCCTACGAGCAGTACTTC. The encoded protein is CASEPSGGVSYEQYF.

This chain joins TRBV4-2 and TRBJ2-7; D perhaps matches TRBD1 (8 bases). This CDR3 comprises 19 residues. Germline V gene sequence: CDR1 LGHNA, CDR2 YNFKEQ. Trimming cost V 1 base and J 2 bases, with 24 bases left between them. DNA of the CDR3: TGTGCCAGCAGCCAAGCGGGCGGGGGCGGACAGGGAAATACCTACGAGCAGTACTTC. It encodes CASSQAGGGGQGNTYEQYF.

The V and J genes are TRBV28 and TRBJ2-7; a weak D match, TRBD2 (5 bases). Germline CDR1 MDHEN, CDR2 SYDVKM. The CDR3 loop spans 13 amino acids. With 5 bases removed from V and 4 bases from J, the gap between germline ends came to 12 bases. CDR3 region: CASSLGRGYEQYF. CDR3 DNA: TGTGCCAGCAGTCTAGGACGGGGATACGAGCAGTACTTC.

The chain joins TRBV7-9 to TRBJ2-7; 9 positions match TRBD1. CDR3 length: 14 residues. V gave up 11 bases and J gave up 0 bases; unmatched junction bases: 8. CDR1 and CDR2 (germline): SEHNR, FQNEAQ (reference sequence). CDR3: CAGSAGQGSYEQYF. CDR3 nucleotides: TGTGCCGGGTCAGCGGGACAGGGCTCCTACGAGCAGTACTTC. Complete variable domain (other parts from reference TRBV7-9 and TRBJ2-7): DTGVSQNPRHKITKRGQNVTFRCDPISEHNRLYWYRQTLGQGPEFLTYFQNEAQLEKSRLLSDRFSAERPKGSFSTLEIQRTEQGDSAMYLCAGSAGQGSYEQYFGPGTRLTVT.

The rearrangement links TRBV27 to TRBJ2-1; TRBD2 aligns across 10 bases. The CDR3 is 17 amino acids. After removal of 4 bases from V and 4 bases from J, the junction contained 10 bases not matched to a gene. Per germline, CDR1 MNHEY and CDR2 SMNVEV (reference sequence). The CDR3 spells CASSSPPSGRKYNEQFF. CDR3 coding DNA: TGTGCCAGCAGTTCCCCCCCTAGCGGGAGAAAATACAATGAGCAGTTCTTC.

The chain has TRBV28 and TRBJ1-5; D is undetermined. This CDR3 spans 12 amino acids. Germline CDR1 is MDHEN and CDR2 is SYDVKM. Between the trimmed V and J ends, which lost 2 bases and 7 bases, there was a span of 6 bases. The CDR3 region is CASSLPGQPQHF. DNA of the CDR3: TGTGCCAGCAGTTTACCGGGGCAGCCCCAGCATTTT. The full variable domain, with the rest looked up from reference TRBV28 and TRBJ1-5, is DVKVTQSSRYLVKRTGEKVFLECVQDMDHENMFWYRQDPGLGLRLIYFSYDVKMKEKGDIPEGYSVSREKKERFSLILESASTNQTSMYLCASSLPGQPQHFGDGTRLSIL.

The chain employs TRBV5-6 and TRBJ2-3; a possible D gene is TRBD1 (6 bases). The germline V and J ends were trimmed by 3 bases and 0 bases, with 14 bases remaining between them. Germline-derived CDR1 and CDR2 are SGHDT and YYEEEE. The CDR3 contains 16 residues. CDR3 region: CASSYQGIMSTDTQYF. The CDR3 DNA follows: TGTGCCAGCAGCTATCAGGGGATTATGAGCACAGATACGCAGTATTTT.

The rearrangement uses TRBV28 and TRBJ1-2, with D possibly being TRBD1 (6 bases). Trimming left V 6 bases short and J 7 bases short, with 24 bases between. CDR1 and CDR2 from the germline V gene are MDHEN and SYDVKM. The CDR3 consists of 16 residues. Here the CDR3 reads CASRPRTVRPVSGYTF. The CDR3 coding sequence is TGTGCCAGCAGACCTCGGACAGTCCGACCCGTTAGTGGCTACACCTTC.

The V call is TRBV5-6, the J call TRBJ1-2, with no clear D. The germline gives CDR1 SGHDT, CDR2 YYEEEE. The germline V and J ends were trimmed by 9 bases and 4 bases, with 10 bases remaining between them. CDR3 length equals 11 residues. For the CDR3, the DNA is TGTGCCACGGGAGTTGGCTATGGCTACACCTTC. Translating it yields CATGVGYGYTF.